These T cell receptor beta chains were read from a single sample in a study of cytomegalovirus exposure and HLA in healthy donors. The data were produced by immunoSEQ multiplex PCR, yet TCRdb's version contains in-frame clones alone and is incomplete. The data show under 200,000 clones, around three quarters seen once. Sequences were obtained from PBMCs. These receptors originate from a man between 40 and 49 years old in good health and CMV-seronegative. The CDR3 runs from the conserved cysteine through the conserved F or W. D genes are given only for firm matches. For some rows the clone size is stated as once, few or many, or as a class when expanded; others skip it.

D	size	V	length	J	CDR3	DNA
TRBD1	NA	TRBV30	14	TRBJ2-2	CALQGTGGHGELFF	TGTGCCCTCCAGGGGACAGGGGGTCACGGGGAGCTGTTTTTT
TRBD1	NA	TRBV19	16	TRBJ1-2	CASSIYPRQGYYGYTF	TGTGCCAGTAGTATTTATCCGAGACAGGGGTACTATGGCTACACCTTC
TRBD2	few	TRBV6-5	15	TRBJ2-1	CASSYGTSVYNEQFF	TGTGCCAGCAGTTACGGGACTAGCGTTTACAATGAGCAGTTCTTC
TRBD1	NA	TRBV7-2	14	TRBJ2-7	CASSARDRGPEQYF	TGTGCCAGCAGCGCCCGGGACAGGGGTCCCGAGCAGTACTTC
NA	once	TRBV6-6	13	TRBJ2-7	CATALGRAPEQYF	TGTGCCACCGCCTTGGGCAGGGCCCCCGAGCAGTACTTC
TRBD2	once	TRBV7-2	16	TRBJ2-3	CASIVSSGRATDTQYF	TGTGCCAGCATAGTATCTAGCGGGAGGGCCACAGATACGCAGTATTTT
TRBD2	NA	TRBV10-1	14	TRBJ2-1	CASGGTSGGNEQFF	TGCGCCAGCGGTGGGACTAGCGGGGGCAATGAGCAGTTCTTC
TRBD1	NA	TRBV7-2	14	TRBJ2-3	CASSVQGLEGTQYF	TGTGCCAGCAGCGTACAGGGGTTGGAAGGTACGCAGTATTTT
TRBD2	NA	TRBV7-9	17	TRBJ2-3	CASSLPPRLADTDTQYF	TGTGCCAGCAGCCTTCCCCCCAGGCTAGCGGACACAGATACGCAGTATTTT
TRBD1	NA	TRBV2	14	TRBJ1-4	CASSATGGREKLFF	TGTGCCAGCAGCGCGACAGGGGGGCGAGAAAAACTGTTTTTT
NA	few	TRBV6-1	12	TRBJ1-1	CASSGTLRGAFF	TGTGCCAGCAGCGGGACTCTACGGGGGGCTTTCTTT
NA	NA	TRBV5-1	14	TRBJ2-7	CASSSGRGSYEQYF	TGCGCCAGCAGCTCCGGGCGGGGATCCTACGAGCAGTACTTC
NA	NA	TRBV18	15	TRBJ1-4	CASSTRAATNEKLFF	TGTGCCAGCTCCACCAGGGCAGCTACTAATGAAAAACTGTTTTTT
NA	NA	TRBV12-5	15	TRBJ2-5	CASGLPSTAQETQYF	TGTGCTAGTGGTTTGCCTTCGACAGCCCAAGAGACCCAGTACTTC
NA	NA	TRBV21-1	16	TRBJ2-5	CASSKLYLRNQETQYF	TGTGCCAGCAGCAAATTGTATCTCAGAAACCAAGAGACCCAGTACTTC
TRBD1	few	TRBV12-5	14	TRBJ1-5	CASGSTNTGAAQHF	TGTGCTAGTGGTTCGACAAACACAGGGGCGGCCCAGCATTTT
TRBD2	once	TRBV15	20	TRBJ2-1	CATSSPSRGPWLAGGNEQFF	TGTGCCACCAGCAGCCCCAGCAGGGGCCCTTGGCTAGCGGGGGGCAATGAGCAGTTCTTC
TRBD1	NA	TRBV19	15	TRBJ2-1	CASSPGTVGNNEQFF	TGTGCCAGTAGTCCCGGGACAGTGGGTAACAATGAGCAGTTCTTC
TRBD1	NA	TRBV5-1	14	TRBJ2-7	CASSSGTGVYEQYF	TGCGCCAGCTCCTCGGGGACAGGGGTTTACGAGCAGTACTTC
NA	NA	TRBV13	13	TRBJ2-3	CASRVSGTDTQYF	TGTGCCAGCCGAGTTTCCGGGACAGATACGCAGTATTTT
NA	NA	TRBV6-5	14	TRBJ2-5	CASSNRARRETQYF	TGTGCCAGCAGCAACAGGGCGAGAAGAGAGACCCAGTACTTC
NA	few	TRBV19	16	TRBJ1-5	CASSLQGSNSNQPQHF	TGTGCCAGTAGTTTGCAGGGTTCCAATAGCAATCAGCCCCAGCATTTT
TRBD1	NA	TRBV7-2	15	TRBJ2-5	CASSSTGAGRETQYF	TGTGCCAGCAGCTCAACAGGGGCGGGTCGAGAGACCCAGTACTTC
TRBD2	few	TRBV29-1	14	TRBJ2-4	CSVEEGGSKNIQYF	TGCAGCGTTGAAGAGGGGGGGTCCAAAAACATTCAGTACTTC
NA	once	TRBV5-6	13	TRBJ2-7	CASSLGSGSPQYF	TGTGCCAGCAGCTTGGGGTCCGGGAGCCCGCAGTACTTC
NA	NA	TRBV6-5	15	TRBJ1-2	CASSGGSVFGNGYTF	TGTGCCAGCAGTGGCGGAAGTGTCTTCGGTAATGGCTACACCTTC
NA	NA	TRBV7-3	15	TRBJ2-1	CASSPVQGEDNEQFF	TGTGCCAGCAGCCCGGTGCAGGGGGAGGACAATGAGCAGTTCTTC
TRBD1	NA	TRBV2	16	TRBJ1-3	CASSFGQASSGNTIYF	TGTGCCAGCAGTTTTGGACAGGCTAGCTCTGGAAACACCATATATTTT
TRBD2	NA	TRBV7-9	13	TRBJ2-3	CASRSVGGDTQYF	TGTGCCAGCCGTTCTGTCGGGGGGGATACGCAGTATTTT